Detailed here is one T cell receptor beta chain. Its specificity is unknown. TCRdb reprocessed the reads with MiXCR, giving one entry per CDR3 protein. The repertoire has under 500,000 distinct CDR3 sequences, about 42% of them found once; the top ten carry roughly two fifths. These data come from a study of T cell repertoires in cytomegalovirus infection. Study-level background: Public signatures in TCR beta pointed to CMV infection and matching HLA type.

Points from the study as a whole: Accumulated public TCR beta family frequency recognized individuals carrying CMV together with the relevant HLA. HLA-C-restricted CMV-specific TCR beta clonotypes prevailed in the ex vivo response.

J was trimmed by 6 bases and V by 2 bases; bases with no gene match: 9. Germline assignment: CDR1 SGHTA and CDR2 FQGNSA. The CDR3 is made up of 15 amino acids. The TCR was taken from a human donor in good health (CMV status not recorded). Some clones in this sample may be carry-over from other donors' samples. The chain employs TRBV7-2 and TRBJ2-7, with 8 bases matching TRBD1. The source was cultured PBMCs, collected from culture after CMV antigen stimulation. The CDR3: CASSLSWTGSPEQYF. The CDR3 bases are TGTGCCAGCAGCTTATCTTGGACAGGGTCCCCCGAGCAGTACTTC.